This is a list of T cell receptor beta chains from one sample in a study of T cell responses to AZD1222 COVID-19 vaccine. The data were produced by immunoSEQ multiplex PCR, yet TCRdb's version contains in-frame clones alone and is incomplete. This sample carries around 150,000 clones, approximately 94% of them seen once, and the ten largest clones take approximately 0.58%. The sequenced sample was peripheral blood, obtained on day 0 of AZD1222 vaccination. These receptors originate from an adult in good health. The CDR3 runs from the conserved cysteine through the conserved F or W. Each record gives: CDR3 protein, CDR3 DNA, J gene, D gene, clone size, V gene. D genes are given only for firm matches. Clone size is given for some rows only: seen once, a few or many times, or a class if the clone is expanded.

CASSLDPQGDNEQFF,TGCGCCAGCAGCTTGGACCCTCAAGGAGACAATGAGCAGTTCTTC,TRBJ2-1,.,.,TRBV5-1
CASKQGPGNTIYF,TGTGCCAGTAAACAGGGCCCTGGAAACACCATATATTTT,TRBJ1-3,.,once,TRBV19
CASSIEVRKNTEAFF,TGTGCCAGTAGTATAGAGGTTAGGAAGAACACTGAAGCTTTCTTT,TRBJ1-1,.,.,TRBV19
CASSIPGQGHEAFF,TGTGCCAGTAGTATTCCTGGACAGGGTCATGAAGCTTTCTTT,TRBJ1-1,TRBD1,.,TRBV19
CASSLTPGLAGTDTQYF,TGCGCCAGCAGTCTCACCCCGGGACTAGCGGGCACAGATACGCAGTATTTT,TRBJ2-3,TRBD2,.,TRBV23-1
CASSLSPSATGELFF,TGTGCCAGCAGTTTATCGCCTAGCGCGACCGGGGAGCTGTTTTTT,TRBJ2-2,.,.,TRBV27
CASSNRDSREKLFF,TGTGCCAGTAGTAACCGGGACAGCCGGGAAAAACTGTTTTTT,TRBJ1-4,TRBD1,.,TRBV19
CASSPTSGAYNEQFF,TGTGCCAGCAGCCCGACTAGCGGAGCCTACAATGAGCAGTTCTTC,TRBJ2-1,TRBD2,.,TRBV27
CATSPRGDSATQYF,TGTGCCACCAGCCCACGAGGGGACTCAGCGACCCAGTACTTC,TRBJ2-5,.,.,TRBV15
CASSQGPGRAYEQYF,TGCGCCAGCAGCCAAGGTCCTGGGAGAGCTTACGAGCAGTACTTC,TRBJ2-7,.,.,TRBV4-1
CASVNLAGGRKTQYF,TGTGCCAGCGTCAATCTAGCGGGGGGTAGAAAGACCCAGTACTTC,TRBJ2-5,TRBD2,once,TRBV3-1/TRBV3-2
CAWAGRGNQPQHF,TGTGCCTGGGCGGGACGGGGCAATCAGCCCCAGCATTTT,TRBJ1-5,.,.,TRBV30
CASSKPLGQPEKLFF,TGTGCCAGCAGTAAACCACTCGGACAGCCCGAAAAACTGTTTTTT,TRBJ1-4,.,.,TRBV2
CASTRGVPYEQYF,TGTGCCAGTACAAGGGGGGTCCCCTACGAGCAGTACTTC,TRBJ2-7,.,once,TRBV25-1
CASSMVRAEAFF,TGTGCCAGTAGTATGGTCAGGGCTGAAGCTTTCTTT,TRBJ1-1,.,.,TRBV19
CASSLDEVGHFYGYTF,TGTGCCAGCAGCTTGGATGAGGTGGGGCACTTCTATGGCTACACCTTC,TRBJ1-2,.,.,TRBV5-4
CASSYGLYNEQFF,TGTGCCAGCAGTTACGGGCTGTACAATGAGCAGTTCTTC,TRBJ2-1,.,.,TRBV6-5